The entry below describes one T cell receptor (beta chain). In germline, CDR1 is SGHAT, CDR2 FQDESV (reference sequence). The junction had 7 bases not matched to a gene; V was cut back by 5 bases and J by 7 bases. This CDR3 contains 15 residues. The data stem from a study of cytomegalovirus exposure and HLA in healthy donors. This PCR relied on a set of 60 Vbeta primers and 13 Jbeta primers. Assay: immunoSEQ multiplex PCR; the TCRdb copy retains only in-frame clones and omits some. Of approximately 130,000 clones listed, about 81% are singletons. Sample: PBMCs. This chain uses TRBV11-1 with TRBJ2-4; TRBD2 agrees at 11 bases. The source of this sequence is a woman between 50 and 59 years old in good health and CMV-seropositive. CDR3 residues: CASSGQLAGENIQYF. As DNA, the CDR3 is TGTGCCAGCAGCGGACAACTAGCGGGAGAGAACATTCAGTACTTC.